Detailed here is one T cell receptor beta chain. The antigen is undetermined. The CDR3 totals 15 residues. Losses at the gene ends were 3 bases for V and 6 bases for J; bases not matched to a gene: 6. Germline assignment: CDR1 SGHDN and CDR2 FVKESK. This specimen comes from a study of T cell repertoires in cytomegalovirus infection. Background on the study: TCR beta signatures that were public indicated CMV infection and matching HLA type.

Study results and limitations: The cumulative frequency of public TCR beta families identified carriers of CMV plus the relevant HLA. HLA-C-restricted CMV-specific TCR beta clonotypes prevailed in the ex vivo response.

MiXCR, run by TCRdb on the reads, gives a single entry per CDR3 protein. The table lists some 280,000 distinct CDR3 sequences, approximately 13% of them singletons. The chain employs TRBV14 and TRBJ2-2; 8 nucleotides align to TRBD2. Source material: PBMCs. The receptor was derived from a human donor in good health (CMV status not recorded). Some clones in this sample may be carry-over from other donors' samples. In DNA, the CDR3 is TGTGCCAGCAGCCAGGAGCGGGAGATCTCCGGGGAGCTGTTTTTT. Translation gives CASSQEREISGELFF.